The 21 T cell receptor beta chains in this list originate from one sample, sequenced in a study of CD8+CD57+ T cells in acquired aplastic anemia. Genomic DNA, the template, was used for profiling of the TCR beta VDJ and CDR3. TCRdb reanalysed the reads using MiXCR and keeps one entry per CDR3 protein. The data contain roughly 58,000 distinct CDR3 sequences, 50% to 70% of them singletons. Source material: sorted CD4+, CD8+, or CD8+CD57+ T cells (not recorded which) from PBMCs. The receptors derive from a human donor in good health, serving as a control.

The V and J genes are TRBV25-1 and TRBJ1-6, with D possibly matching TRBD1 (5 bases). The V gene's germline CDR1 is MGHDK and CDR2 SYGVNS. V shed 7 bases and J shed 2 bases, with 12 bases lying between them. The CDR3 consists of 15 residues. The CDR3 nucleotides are TGTGCCAGCACGAAAACAGGAACCTATAATTCACCCCTCCACTTT. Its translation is CASTKTGTYNSPLHF.

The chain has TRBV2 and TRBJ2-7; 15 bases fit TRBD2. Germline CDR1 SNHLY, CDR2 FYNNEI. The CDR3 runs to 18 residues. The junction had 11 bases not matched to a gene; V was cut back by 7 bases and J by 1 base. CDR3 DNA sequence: TGTGCCAGCACCGGACTAGCGGGAGGGCCTCGGGGGTCCTACGAGCAGTACTTC. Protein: CASTGLAGGPRGSYEQYF.

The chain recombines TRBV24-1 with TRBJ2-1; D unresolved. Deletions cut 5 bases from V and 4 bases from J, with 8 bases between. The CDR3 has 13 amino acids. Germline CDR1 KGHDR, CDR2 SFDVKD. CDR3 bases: TGTGCCACCAGTGGTCGGCAGTACAATGAGCAGTTCTTC. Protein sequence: CATSGRQYNEQFF.

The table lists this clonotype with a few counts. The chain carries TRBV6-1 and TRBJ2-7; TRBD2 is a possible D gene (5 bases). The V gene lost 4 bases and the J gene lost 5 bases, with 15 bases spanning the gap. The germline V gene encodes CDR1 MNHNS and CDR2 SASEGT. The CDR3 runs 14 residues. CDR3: CASSVARAGDEQYF. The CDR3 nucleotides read TGTGCCAGCAGTGTTGCGAGGGCCGGGGACGAGCAGTACTTC.

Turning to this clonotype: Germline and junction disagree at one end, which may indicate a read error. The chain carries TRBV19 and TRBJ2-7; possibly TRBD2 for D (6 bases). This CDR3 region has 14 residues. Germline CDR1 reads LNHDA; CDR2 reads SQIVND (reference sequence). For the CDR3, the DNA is TGTGTCAGTAGTATAGCGGCCGGATCCTACGAGCAGTACTTC. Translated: CVSSIAAGSYEQYF.

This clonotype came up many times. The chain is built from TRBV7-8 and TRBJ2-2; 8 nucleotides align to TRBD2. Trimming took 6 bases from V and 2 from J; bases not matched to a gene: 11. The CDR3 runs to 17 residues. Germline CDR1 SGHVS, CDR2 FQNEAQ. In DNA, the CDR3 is TGTGCCAGCAGTTTCGAAGGACTAGCAGCCAACACCGGGGAGCTGTTTTTT. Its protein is CASSFEGLAANTGELFF.

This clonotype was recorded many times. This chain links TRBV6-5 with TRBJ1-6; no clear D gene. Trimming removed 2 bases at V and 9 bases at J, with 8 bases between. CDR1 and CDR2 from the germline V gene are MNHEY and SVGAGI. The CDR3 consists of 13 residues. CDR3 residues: CASSYGDGSPLHF. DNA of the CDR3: TGTGCCAGCAGTTACGGAGACGGTTCACCCCTCCACTTT.

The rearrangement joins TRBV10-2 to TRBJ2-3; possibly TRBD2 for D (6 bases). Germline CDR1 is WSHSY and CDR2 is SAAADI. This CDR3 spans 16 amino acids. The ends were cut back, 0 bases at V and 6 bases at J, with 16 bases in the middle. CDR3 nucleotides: TGCGCCAGCAGTGAGTCGGAGGAGGGCCAAGGGGATACGCAGTATTTT. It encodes CASSESEEGQGDTQYF.

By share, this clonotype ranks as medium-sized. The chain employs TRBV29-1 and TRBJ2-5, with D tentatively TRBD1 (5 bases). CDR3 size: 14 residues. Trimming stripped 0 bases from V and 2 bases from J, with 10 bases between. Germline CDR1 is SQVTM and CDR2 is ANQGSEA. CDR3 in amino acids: CSVEDGRVQETQYF. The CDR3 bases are TGCAGCGTTGAAGACGGCAGGGTACAAGAGACCCAGTACTTC.

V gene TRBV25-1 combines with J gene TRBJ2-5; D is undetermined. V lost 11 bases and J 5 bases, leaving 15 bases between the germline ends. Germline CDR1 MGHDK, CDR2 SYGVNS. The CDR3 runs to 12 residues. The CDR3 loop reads CAARDIAETQYF. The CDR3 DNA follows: TGTGCCGCAAGAGACATCGCCGAGACCCAGTACTTC.

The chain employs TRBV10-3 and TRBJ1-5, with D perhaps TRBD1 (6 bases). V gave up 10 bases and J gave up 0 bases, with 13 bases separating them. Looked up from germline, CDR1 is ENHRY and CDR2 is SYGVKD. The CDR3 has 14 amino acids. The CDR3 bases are TGTGCCAGCCAGAGGACAGCTAGCAATCAGCCCCAGCATTTT. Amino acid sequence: CASQRTASNQPQHF.

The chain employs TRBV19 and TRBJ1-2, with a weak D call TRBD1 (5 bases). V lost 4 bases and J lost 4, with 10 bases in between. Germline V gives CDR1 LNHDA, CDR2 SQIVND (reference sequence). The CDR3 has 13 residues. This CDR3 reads CASSTQGIYGYTF. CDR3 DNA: TGTGCCAGTAGTACGCAGGGTATCTATGGCTACACCTTC.

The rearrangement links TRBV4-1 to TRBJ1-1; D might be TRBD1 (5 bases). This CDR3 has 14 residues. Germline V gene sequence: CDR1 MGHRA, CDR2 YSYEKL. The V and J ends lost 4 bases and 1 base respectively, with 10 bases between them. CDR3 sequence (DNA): TGCGCCAGCAGCCCACGACAGACGAACACTGAAGCTTTCTTT. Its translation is CASSPRQTNTEAFF.

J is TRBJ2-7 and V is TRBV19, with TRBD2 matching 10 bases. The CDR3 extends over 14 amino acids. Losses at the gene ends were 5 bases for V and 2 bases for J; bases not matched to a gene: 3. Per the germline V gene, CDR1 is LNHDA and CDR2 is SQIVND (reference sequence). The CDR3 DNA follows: TGTGCCAGTAGTTTCACTAGCGGGACCTACGAGCAGTACTTC. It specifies CASSFTSGTYEQYF.

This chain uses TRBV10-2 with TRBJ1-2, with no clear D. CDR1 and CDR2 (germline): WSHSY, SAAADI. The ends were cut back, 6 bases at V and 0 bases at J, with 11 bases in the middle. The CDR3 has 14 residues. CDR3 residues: CASRLSGTNYGYTF. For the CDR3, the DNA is TGCGCCAGCAGACTATCGGGGACTAACTATGGCTACACCTTC.

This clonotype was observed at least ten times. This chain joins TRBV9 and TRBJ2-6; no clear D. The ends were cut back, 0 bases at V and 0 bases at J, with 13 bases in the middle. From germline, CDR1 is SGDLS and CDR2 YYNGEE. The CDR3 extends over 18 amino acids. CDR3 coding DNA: TGTGCCAGCAGCGTAGTATCGGGTACCTTCTCTGGGGCCAACGTCCTGACTTTC. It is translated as CASSVVSGTFSGANVLTF.

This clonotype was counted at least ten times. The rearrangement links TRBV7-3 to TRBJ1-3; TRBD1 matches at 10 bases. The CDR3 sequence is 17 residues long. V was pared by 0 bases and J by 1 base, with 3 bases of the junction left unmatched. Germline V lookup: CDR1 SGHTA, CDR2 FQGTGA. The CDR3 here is CASSLTTGGRSGNTIYF. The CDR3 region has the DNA TGTGCCAGCAGCTTAACGACAGGGGGCCGGTCTGGAAACACCATATATTTT.

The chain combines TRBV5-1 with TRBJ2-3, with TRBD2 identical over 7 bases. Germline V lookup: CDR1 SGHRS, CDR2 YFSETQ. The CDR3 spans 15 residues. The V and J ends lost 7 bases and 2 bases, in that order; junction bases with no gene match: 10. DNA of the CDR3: TGCGCCAGCGGGGGGGGGGGGGGTTACACAGATACGCAGTATTTT. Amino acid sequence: CASGGGGGYTDTQYF.

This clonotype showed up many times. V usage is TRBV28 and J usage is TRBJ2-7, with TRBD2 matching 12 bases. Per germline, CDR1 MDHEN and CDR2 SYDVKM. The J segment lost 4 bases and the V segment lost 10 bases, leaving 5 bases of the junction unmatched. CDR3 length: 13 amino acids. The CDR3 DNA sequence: TGTGCCACCCGGACTAGCGGGACTTACGAGCAGTACTTC. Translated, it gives CATRTSGTYEQYF.

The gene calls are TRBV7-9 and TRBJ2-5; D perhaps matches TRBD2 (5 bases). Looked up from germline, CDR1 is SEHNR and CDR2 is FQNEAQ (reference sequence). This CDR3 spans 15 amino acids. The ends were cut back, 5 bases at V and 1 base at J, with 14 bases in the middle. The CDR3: CASSPASGIQETQYF. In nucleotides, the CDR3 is TGTGCCAGCAGCCCCGCATCCGGGATCCAAGAGACCCAGTACTTC.

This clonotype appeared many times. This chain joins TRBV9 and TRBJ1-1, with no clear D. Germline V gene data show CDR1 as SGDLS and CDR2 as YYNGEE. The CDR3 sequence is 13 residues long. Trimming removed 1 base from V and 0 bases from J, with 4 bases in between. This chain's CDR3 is CASSVQMNTEAFF. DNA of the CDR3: TGTGCCAGCAGCGTACAGATGAACACTGAAGCTTTCTTT.